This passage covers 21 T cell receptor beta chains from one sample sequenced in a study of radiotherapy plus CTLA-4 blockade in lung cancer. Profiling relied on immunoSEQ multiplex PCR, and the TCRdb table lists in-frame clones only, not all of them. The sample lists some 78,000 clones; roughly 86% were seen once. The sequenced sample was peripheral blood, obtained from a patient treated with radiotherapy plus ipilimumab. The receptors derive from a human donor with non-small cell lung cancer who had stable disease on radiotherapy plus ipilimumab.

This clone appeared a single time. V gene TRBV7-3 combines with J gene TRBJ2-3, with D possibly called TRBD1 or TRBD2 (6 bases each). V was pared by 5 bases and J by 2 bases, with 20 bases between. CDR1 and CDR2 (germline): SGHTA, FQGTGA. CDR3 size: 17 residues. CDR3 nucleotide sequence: TGTGCCAGCAGCCCCCGGCAAGTGGGGGGCCCCACAGATACGCAGTATTTT. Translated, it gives CASSPRQVGGPTDTQYF.

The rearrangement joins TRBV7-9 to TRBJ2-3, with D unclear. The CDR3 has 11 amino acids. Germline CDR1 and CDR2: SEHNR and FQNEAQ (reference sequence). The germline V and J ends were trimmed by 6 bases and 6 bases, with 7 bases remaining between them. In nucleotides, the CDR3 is TGTGCCAGCAGAGGCCGGGATACGCAGTATTTT. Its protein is CASRGRDTQYF.

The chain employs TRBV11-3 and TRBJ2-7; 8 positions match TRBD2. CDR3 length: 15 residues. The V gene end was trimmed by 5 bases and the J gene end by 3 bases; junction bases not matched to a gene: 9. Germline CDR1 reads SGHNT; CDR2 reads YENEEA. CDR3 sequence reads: CASSPGGSGDYEQYF. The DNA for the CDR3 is TGTGCCAGCAGCCCCGGTGGTAGCGGGGACTACGAGCAGTACTTC.

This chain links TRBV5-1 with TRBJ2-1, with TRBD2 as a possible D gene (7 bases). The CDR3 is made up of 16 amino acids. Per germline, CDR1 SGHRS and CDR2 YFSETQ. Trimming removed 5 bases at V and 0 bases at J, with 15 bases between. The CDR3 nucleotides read TGCGCCAGCAGAGGAGGGGGGGCCAACTCCTACAATGAGCAGTTCTTC. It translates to CASRGGGANSYNEQFF. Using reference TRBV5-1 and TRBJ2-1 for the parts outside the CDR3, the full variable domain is KAGVTQTPRYLIKTRGQQVTLSCSPISGHRSVSWYQQTPGQGLQFLFEYFSETQRNKGNFPGRFSGRQFSNSRSEMNVSTLELGDSALYLCASRGGGANSYNEQFFGPGTRLTVL.

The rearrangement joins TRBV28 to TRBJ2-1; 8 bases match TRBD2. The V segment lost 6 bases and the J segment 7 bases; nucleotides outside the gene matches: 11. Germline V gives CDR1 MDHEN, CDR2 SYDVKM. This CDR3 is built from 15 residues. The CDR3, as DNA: TGTGCCAGCAGCCCAGCGGGCGGGAGGCGGAATGAGCAGTTCTTC. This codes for CASSPAGGRRNEQFF. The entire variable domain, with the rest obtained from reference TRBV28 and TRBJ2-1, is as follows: DVKVTQSSRYLVKRTGEKVFLECVQDMDHENMFWYRQDPGLGLRLIYFSYDVKMKEKGDIPEGYSVSREKKERFSLILESASTNQTSMYLCASSPAGGRRNEQFFGPGTRLTVL.

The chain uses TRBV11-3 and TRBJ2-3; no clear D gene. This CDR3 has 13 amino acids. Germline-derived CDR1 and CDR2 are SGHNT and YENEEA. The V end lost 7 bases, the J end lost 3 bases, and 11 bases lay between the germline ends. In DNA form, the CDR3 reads TGTGCCAGCACCTTCTCAGCGACAGATACGCAGTATTTT. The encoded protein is CASTFSATDTQYF.

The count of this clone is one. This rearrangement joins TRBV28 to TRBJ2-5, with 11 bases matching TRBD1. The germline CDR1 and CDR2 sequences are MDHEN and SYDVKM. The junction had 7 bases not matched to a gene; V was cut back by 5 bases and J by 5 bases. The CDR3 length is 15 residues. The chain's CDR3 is CASSPGQGVRETQYF. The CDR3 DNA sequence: TGTGCCAGCAGTCCGGGACAGGGGGTGCGGGAGACCCAGTACTTC.

The CDR3 reads CSVGRGVRNTEAFF. The CDR3 nucleotides are TGCAGCGTTGGCAGGGGTGTTAGGAACACTGAAGCTTTCTTT. The genes are TRBV29-1 and TRBJ1-1; D might be TRBD1 (6 bases). Germline-derived CDR1 and CDR2 are SQVTM and ANQGSEA. This CDR3 contains 14 residues. Trimming left V 4 bases short and J 1 base short, with 13 bases between.

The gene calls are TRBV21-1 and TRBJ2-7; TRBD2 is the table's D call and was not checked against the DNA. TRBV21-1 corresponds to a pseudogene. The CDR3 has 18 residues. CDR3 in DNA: TGTGCCAGCAGCAATGGGGTCGAGGGTTCCGTCCTTTCCTACGAGCAGTACTTC. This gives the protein CASSNGVEGSVLSYEQYF.

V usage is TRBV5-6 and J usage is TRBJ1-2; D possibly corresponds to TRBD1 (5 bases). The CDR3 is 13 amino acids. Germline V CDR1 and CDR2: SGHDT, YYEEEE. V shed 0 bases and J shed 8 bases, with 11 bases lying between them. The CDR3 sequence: CASSLARGEGYTF. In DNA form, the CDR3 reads TGTGCCAGCAGCTTGGCTCGGGGGGAAGGCTACACCTTC.

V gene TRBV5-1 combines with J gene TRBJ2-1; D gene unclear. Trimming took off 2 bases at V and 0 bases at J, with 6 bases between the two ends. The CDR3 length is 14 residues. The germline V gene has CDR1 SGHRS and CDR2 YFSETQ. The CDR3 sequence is CASSFPSSYNEQFF. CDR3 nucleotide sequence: TGCGCCAGCAGCTTTCCGAGCTCCTACAATGAGCAGTTCTTC.

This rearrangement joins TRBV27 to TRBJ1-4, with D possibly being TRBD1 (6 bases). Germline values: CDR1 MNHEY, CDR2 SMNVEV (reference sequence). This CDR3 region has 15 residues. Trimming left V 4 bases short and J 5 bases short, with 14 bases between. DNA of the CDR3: TGTGCCAGCAGTTCTTTGGGGGCCGGAAATGAAAAACTGTTTTTT. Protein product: CASSSLGAGNEKLFF.

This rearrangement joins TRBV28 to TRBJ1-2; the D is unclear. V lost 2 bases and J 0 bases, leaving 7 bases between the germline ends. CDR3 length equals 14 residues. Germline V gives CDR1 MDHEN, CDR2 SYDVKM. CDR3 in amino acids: CASSLAVTNYGYTF. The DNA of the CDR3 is TGTGCCAGCAGTTTAGCCGTTACTAACTATGGCTACACCTTC.

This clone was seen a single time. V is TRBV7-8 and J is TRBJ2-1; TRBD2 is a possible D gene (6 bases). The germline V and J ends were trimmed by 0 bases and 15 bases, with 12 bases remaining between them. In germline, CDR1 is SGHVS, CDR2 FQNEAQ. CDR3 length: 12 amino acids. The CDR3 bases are TGTGCCAGCAGCTTAGCGGGGGGTGTGCTGTTCTTC. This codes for CASSLAGGVLFF.

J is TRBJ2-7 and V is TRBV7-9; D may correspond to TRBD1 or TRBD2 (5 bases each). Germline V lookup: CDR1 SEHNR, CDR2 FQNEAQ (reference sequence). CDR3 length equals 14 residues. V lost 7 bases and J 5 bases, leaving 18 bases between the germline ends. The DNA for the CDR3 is TGTGCCAGCACTGAAGAGTGGGGACGTGACGAGCAGTACTTC. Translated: CASTEEWGRDEQYF.

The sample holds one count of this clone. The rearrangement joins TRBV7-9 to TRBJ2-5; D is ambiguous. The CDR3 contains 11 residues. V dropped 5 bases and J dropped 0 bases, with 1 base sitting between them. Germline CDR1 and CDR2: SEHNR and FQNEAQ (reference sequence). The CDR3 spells CASSNQETQYF. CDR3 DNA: TGTGCCAGCAGCAACCAAGAGACCCAGTACTTC.

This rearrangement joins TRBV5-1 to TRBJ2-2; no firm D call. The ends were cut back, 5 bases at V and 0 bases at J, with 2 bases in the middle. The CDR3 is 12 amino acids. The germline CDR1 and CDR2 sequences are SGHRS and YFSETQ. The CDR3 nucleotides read TGCGCCAGCAGTACGAACACCGGGGAGCTGTTTTTT. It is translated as CASSTNTGELFF.

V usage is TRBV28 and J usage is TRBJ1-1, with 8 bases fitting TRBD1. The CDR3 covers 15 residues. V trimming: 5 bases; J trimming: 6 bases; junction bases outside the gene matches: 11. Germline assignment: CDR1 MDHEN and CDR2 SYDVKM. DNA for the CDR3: TGTGCCAGCAGTCCCTCGACAGGGGTGGGGGCTGAAGCTTTCTTT. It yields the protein CASSPSTGVGAEAFF.

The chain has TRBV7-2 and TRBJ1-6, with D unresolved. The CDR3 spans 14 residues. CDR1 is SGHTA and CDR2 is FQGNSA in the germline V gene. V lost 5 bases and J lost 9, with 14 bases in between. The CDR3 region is CASSPHMSGSPLHF. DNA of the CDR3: TGTGCCAGCAGCCCACATATGTCAGGTTCACCCCTCCACTTT.

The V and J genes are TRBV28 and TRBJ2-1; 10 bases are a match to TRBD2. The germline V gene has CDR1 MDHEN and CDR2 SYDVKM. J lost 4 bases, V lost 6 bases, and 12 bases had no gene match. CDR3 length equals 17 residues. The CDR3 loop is CASRPTSGAGAYNEQFF. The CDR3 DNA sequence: TGTGCCAGCAGGCCCACTAGCGGGGCCGGAGCTTACAATGAGCAGTTCTTC.

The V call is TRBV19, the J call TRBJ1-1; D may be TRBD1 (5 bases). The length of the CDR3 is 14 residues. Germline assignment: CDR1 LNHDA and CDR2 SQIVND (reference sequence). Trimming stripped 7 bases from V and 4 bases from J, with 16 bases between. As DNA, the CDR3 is TGTGCCAGTACCCTGGGAGGGACCTTCACTGAAGCTTTCTTT. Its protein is CASTLGGTFTEAFF.